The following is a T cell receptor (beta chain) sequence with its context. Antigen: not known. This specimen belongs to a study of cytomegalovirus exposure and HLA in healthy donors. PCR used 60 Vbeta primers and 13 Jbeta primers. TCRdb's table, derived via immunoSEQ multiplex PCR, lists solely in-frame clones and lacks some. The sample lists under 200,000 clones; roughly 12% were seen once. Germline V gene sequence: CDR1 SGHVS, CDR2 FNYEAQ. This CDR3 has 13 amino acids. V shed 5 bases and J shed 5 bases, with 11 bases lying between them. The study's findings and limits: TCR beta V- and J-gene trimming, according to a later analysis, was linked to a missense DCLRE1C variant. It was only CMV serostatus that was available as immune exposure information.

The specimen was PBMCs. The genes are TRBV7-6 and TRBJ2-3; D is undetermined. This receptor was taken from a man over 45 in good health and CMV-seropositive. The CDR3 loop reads CASSRAYKDTQYF. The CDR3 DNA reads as TGTGCCAGCAGCCGTGCTTACAAAGATACGCAGTATTTT.